This record covers a single T cell receptor (beta chain). What it binds is not known. V shed 6 bases and J shed 4 bases, with 6 bases lying between them. CDR3 length: 11 residues. Germline V gene lookup returns CDR1 MNHNS and CDR2 SASEGT. A marrow graft followed busulfan-fludarabine conditioning, with cyclophosphamide on days +3 and +4. This table comes from immunoSEQ multiplex PCR, and its TCRdb copy is limited to in-frame clones, with some not included. In the table there are 15,000 to 20,000 clones, roughly 92% of which are singletons. This sample is part of a study of T cells after posttransplantation cyclophosphamide. Points from the study as a whole: Tissue-infiltrating T cells from skin or gut overlapped little with blood T cells. Donor CD8+ memory clones often dominated recipient blood repertoires at later times. After PTCy, TRB diversity resembled that of CNI/methotrexate controls.

This rearrangement joins TRBV6-1 to TRBJ1-1; D ambiguous. Here the sequenced sample was CD4+ T cells sorted from blood, taken after allogeneic stem cell transplant with posttransplant cyclophosphamide. This clonotype originated in a male patient aged 60-70 years who received an allogeneic stem cell transplant from a related donor and was CMV-positive. The graft donor may account for some of the T cells. Written as DNA, the CDR3 is TGTGCCAGCAGGGACTTCACTGAAGCTTTCTTT. Its translation: CASRDFTEAFF.